This is a list of T cell receptor beta chains from one sample in a study of CD8+ T cells in alopecia areata. The data were produced by immunoSEQ multiplex PCR, yet TCRdb's version contains in-frame clones alone and is incomplete. The sample has approximately 40,000 clones; nearly 55% are singletons. Material for sequencing was CD4+ Tregs sorted from blood. The receptors were sampled from a human donor with alopecia areata. The CDR3 runs from the conserved cysteine through the conserved F or W. D genes are given only for firm matches. Clone size is shown for a subset of rows, as once, few, many or a class of expanded clone.

size: .; J: TRBJ2-5; D: TRBD1; V: TRBV6-1; CDR3: CASRRDSGGTQYF; DNA: TGTGCCAGCAGACGGGACAGTGGAGGGACCCAGTACTTC
size: once; J: TRBJ1-5; D: TRBD1; V: TRBV5-1; CDR3: CASSFTGDQPQHF; DNA: TGCGCCAGCAGCTTTACAGGGGATCAGCCCCAGCATTTT
size: once; J: TRBJ1-5; D: .; V: TRBV7-9; CDR3: CASSGDGIGAWLPQHF; DNA: TGTGCCAGCAGCGGAGATGGGATCGGGGCCTGGTTACCCCAGCATTTT
size: .; J: TRBJ1-1; D: .; V: TRBV4-1; CDR3: CASSQVKQGRRTEAFF; DNA: TGCGCCAGCAGCCAAGTAAAGCAGGGTAGAAGGACTGAAGCTTTCTTT
size: .; J: TRBJ1-4; D: .; V: TRBV7-2; CDR3: CASSLWNPGRSEKLFF; DNA: TGTGCCAGCAGCTTATGGAACCCTGGACGGAGTGAAAAACTGTTTTTT
size: .; J: TRBJ1-1; D: .; V: TRBV19; CDR3: CASSLGGMNTEAFF; DNA: TGTGCCAGTAGTCTGGGGGGGATGAACACTGAAGCTTTCTTT
size: .; J: TRBJ1-3; D: .; V: TRBV30; CDR3: CAWSVLRGNTIYF; DNA: TGTGCCTGGAGTGTTCTTAGAGGAAACACCATATATTTT
size: .; J: TRBJ2-3; D: TRBD2; V: TRBV15; CDR3: CATSRGTRAGAPLKADTQYF; DNA: TGTGCCACCAGCAGAGGTACTCGGGCGGGAGCCCCATTGAAGGCAGATACGCAGTATTTT
size: few; J: TRBJ2-1; D: TRBD1; V: TRBV6-1; CDR3: CASSERGPPLDNEQFF; DNA: TGTGCCAGCAGTGAAAGGGGGCCCCCATTGGACAATGAGCAGTTCTTC
size: .; J: TRBJ2-4; D: TRBD2; V: TRBV7-9; CDR3: CASSLGTSGGLRNIQYF; DNA: TGTGCCAGCAGCTTAGGGACTAGCGGGGGCCTAAGGAACATTCAGTACTTC
size: .; J: TRBJ2-7; D: TRBD2; V: TRBV7-9; CDR3: CASSPPPKRLAAHEQYF; DNA: TGTGCCAGCAGCCCGCCCCCAAAGCGACTAGCGGCCCACGAGCAGTACTTC
size: .; J: TRBJ1-1; D: .; V: TRBV29-1; CDR3: CSVDRTNTEAFF; DNA: TGCAGCGTTGATCGGACGAACACTGAAGCTTTCTTT
size: once; J: TRBJ1-4; D: .; V: TRBV7-2; CDR3: CASSLGGTNEKLFF; DNA: TGTGCCAGCAGCTTAGGGGGAACTAATGAAAAACTGTTTTTT
size: few; J: TRBJ1-1; D: .; V: TRBV29-1; CDR3: CSVVFWKNTEAFF; DNA: TGCAGCGTTGTGTTCTGGAAGAACACTGAAGCTTTCTTT
size: few; J: TRBJ2-7; D: .; V: TRBV7-6; CDR3: CASSLGEWYEQYF; DNA: TGTGCCAGCAGCTTAGGGGAATGGTACGAGCAGTACTTC
size: .; J: TRBJ1-5; D: .; V: TRBV7-9; CDR3: CASSHTEGPRDRSNQPQHF; DNA: TGTGCCAGCAGCCACACAGAGGGACCGCGAGACCGGAGCAATCAGCCCCAGCATTTT
size: few; J: TRBJ2-4; D: .; V: TRBV7-2; CDR3: CASSLAAGLAKNIQYF; DNA: TGTGCCAGCAGCTTAGCGGCTGGGCTAGCCAAAAACATTCAGTACTTC
size: medium-sized; J: TRBJ2-6; D: .; V: TRBV28; CDR3: CASIRAGANVLTF; DNA: TGTGCCAGCATACGGGCTGGGGCCAACGTCCTGACTTTC
size: few; J: TRBJ1-5; D: .; V: TRBV14; CDR3: CASSQGGWNQPQHF; DNA: TGTGCCAGCAGCCAAGGGGGGTGGAATCAGCCCCAGCATTTT
size: .; J: TRBJ1-2; D: TRBD1; V: TRBV10-3; CDR3: CAISEGQGRENYGYTF; DNA: TGTGCCATCAGTGAAGGACAGGGAAGGGAAAACTATGGCTACACCTTC
size: few; J: TRBJ2-7; D: .; V: TRBV6-6; CDR3: CASSYSYSYEQYF; DNA: TGTGCCAGCAGTTACTCGTACTCCTACGAGCAGTACTTC
size: few; J: TRBJ1-1; D: .; V: TRBV7-2; CDR3: CASSLQRGLNTEAFF; DNA: TGTGCCAGCAGCCTCCAACGAGGGCTGAACACTGAAGCTTTCTTT
size: .; J: TRBJ2-7; D: .; V: TRBV5-1; CDR3: CASSLGASYEQYF; DNA: TGCGCCAGCAGCTTGGGAGCGAGTTACGAGCAGTACTTC
size: .; J: TRBJ2-1; D: TRBD2; V: TRBV19; CDR3: CASSNAGGVYNEQFF; DNA: TGTGCCAGTAGTAATGCGGGAGGGGTCTACAATGAGCAGTTCTTC
size: .; J: TRBJ2-1; D: TRBD1; V: TRBV7-9; CDR3: CASSSGQENNEQFF; DNA: TGTGCCAGCAGCTCCGGACAGGAGAACAATGAGCAGTTCTTC
size: .; J: TRBJ1-5; D: TRBD1; V: TRBV7-6; CDR3: CASSWSGGNQPQHF; DNA: TGTGCCAGCAGCTGGTCAGGGGGGAATCAGCCCCAGCATTTT
size: once; J: TRBJ2-3; D: TRBD2; V: TRBV4-2; CDR3: CASSQGEAGGRDTQYF; DNA: TGTGCCAGCAGCCAAGGGGAGGCGGGGGGGCGCGATACGCAGTATTTT
size: .; J: TRBJ2-1; D: .; V: TRBV5-6; CDR3: CASSLVFIGGNYNEQFF; DNA: TGTGCCAGCAGCTTGGTCTTCATCGGAGGCAACTACAATGAGCAGTTCTTC
size: .; J: TRBJ2-6; D: .; V: TRBV29-1; CDR3: CSVGPGANVLTF; DNA: TGCAGCGTTGGGCCTGGGGCCAACGTCCTGACTTTC
size: .; J: TRBJ2-7; D: .; V: TRBV5-1; CDR3: CATSFMPDSPYEQYF; DNA: TGCGCCACCTCCTTTATGCCGGACAGTCCCTACGAGCAGTACTTC
size: .; J: TRBJ2-5; D: TRBD2; V: TRBV7-2; CDR3: CASSLAASGGYGETQYF; DNA: TGTGCCAGCAGCTTAGCGGCTAGCGGGGGGTATGGGGAGACCCAGTACTTC
size: medium-sized; J: TRBJ2-7; D: TRBD1; V: TRBV7-8; CDR3: CASSSYRGSKNYEQYF; DNA: TGTGCCAGCAGTTCGTACAGGGGGAGCAAAAACTACGAGCAGTACTTC